The T cell receptor (beta chain) described here comes from a study of CD8 T cells in ankylosing spondylitis. TCRdb fed the 5' RACE reads into MiXCR, producing one record per CDR3 protein. Of roughly 250,000 distinct CDR3 sequences in the sample, around 9.1% were seen once. Germline V CDR1 and CDR2: DFQATT, SNEGSKA (reference sequence). The CDR3 runs to 15 residues. Germline trimming cut 5 bases from V and 0 bases from J; bases unmatched to any gene: 6. This clonotype was observed at least ten times. Sequenced sample: blood, either unsorted or a sorted T cell fraction (not recorded which). This receptor was taken from a male donor with ankylosing spondylitis or in good health (not recorded which). This chain joins TRBV20-1 and TRBJ2-7; 11 bases line up with TRBD2. The CDR3 region is CSAVRLAGHSYEQYF. DNA of the CDR3: TGCAGTGCTGTTCGACTAGCGGGACACTCCTACGAGCAGTACTTC.